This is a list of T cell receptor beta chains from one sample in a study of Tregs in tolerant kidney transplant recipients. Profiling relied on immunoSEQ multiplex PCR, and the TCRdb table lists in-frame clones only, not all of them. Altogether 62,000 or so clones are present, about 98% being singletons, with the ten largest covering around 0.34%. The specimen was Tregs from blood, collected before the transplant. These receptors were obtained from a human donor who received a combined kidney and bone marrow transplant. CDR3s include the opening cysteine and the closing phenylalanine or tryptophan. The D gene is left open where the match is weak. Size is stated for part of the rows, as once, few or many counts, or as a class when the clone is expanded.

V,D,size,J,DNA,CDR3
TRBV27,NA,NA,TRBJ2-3,TGTGCCAGCAGCCGGAGTGGCTTCACAGATACGCAGTATTTT,CASSRSGFTDTQYF
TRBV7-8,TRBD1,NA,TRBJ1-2,TGTGCCAGCAGCATCGCAGGGGGCGGAAACTATGGCTACACCTTC,CASSIAGGGNYGYTF
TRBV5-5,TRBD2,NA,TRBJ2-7,TGTGCCAGCAGCCTTTGGCGGGGGACCCCCTACGAGCAGTACTTC,CASSLWRGTPYEQYF
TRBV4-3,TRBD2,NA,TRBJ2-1,TGCGCCAGCAGCCCAGTGGGTAGCGGGCGTGAGCAGTTCTTC,CASSPVGSGREQFF
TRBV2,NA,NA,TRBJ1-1,TGTGCCAGCAGTTCCCGGACACGAGCTAACACTGAAGCTTTCTTT,CASSSRTRANTEAFF
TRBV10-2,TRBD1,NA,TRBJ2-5,TGCGCCAGCAGTGATTTGGACAGGGTGGCAACAGAGACCCAGTACTTC,CASSDLDRVATETQYF
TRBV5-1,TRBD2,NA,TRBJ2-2,TGCGCCAGCAGCTTGGGAGTAGCGGGAGGTCCCACCGGGGAGCTGTTTTTT,CASSLGVAGGPTGELFF
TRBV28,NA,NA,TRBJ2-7,TGTGCCAGCAGCACCGCTGACAGGCCCTCCTACGAGCAGTACTTC,CASSTADRPSYEQYF
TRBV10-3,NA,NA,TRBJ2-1,TGTGCCACAACCCCCGGAGAAGCGGGTGGCCCAAGCTCCTACAATGAGCAGTTCTTC,CATTPGEAGGPSSYNEQFF
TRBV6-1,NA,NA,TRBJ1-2,TGTGCCAGCAGTGAAGAGGTCAGGGGCTATGGCTACACCTTC,CASSEEVRGYGYTF
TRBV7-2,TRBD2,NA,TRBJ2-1,TGTGCCAGCAGCTTAGAAGGCACTAGCGGGAGGGTCAATGAGCAGTTCTTC,CASSLEGTSGRVNEQFF
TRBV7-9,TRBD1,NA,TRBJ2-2,TGTGCCAGCTTGACAGGGGAAATTTGGAACACCGGGGAGCTGTTTTTT,CASLTGEIWNTGELFF
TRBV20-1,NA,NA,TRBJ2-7,TGCAGTGCTCTTAGACTCTACGAGCAGTACTTC,CSALRLYEQYF
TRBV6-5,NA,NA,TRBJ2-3,TGTGCCAGCAGTTCCTGGACAGTCCGAGATACGCAGTATTTT,CASSSWTVRDTQYF
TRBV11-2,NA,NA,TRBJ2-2,TGTGCCAGCAGCTTAGAGGAAGCCGCGGACACCGGGGAGCTGTTTTTT,CASSLEEAADTGELFF
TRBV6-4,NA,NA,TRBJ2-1,TGTGCCAGCAGTGACTTTCACGGGGACACTCGAGGCTATGAGCAGTTCTTC,CASSDFHGDTRGYEQFF
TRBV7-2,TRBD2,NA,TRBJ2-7,TGTGCCAGCAGCTTGAGTTGGGCGGGGGGGAAAGAGCAGTACTTC,CASSLSWAGGKEQYF
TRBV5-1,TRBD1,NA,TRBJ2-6,TGCGCCAGCAGCTCTTGGACAGGGCGCTCTGGGGCCAACGTCCTGACTTTC,CASSSWTGRSGANVLTF
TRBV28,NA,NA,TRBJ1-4,TGTGCCAGCAGTTTACGGGAAAAACTGTTTTTT,CASSLREKLFF
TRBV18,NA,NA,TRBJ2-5,TGTGCCAGCTCAGTACAGTCCCAAGAGACCCAGTACTTC,CASSVQSQETQYF
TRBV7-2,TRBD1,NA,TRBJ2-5,TGTGCCAGCAGCGGGGACAGAAAGGGAGAGACCCAGTACTTC,CASSGDRKGETQYF
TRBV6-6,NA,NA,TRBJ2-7,TGTGCCAGCAGTTACTCTTTTCGGGTTAGAGCTGGGGAGCAGTACTTC,CASSYSFRVRAGEQYF
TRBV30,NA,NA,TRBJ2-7,TGTGCCTGGCAGGGGCTGACGTGGGCCGAGCAGTACTTC,CAWQGLTWAEQYF
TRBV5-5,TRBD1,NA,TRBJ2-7,TGTGCCAGCAGTCATGGACAGGGGGCCATGTACGAGCAGTACTTC,CASSHGQGAMYEQYF
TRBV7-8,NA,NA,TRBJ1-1,TGTGCCAGCAGCTTAGGAGCGAACACTGAAGCTTTCTTT,CASSLGANTEAFF
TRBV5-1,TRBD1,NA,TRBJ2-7,TGCGCCAGCAGCCAGGACAGGGGCTCGCTTTCCTACGAGCAGTACTTC,CASSQDRGSLSYEQYF
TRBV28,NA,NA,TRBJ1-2,TGTGCCAGCATCCCCAGCGGGGGTGACTATGGCTACACCTTC,CASIPSGGDYGYTF
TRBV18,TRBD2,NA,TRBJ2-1,TGTGCCAGCTCACTAAGACTAGCGGGAGACAATGAGCAGTTCTTC,CASSLRLAGDNEQFF
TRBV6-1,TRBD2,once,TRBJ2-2,TGTGCCAGCAGTGTAAGCGGGGCGAACACCGGGGAGCTGTTTTTT,CASSVSGANTGELFF
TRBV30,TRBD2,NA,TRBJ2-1,TGTGCCTGGAGTGGCCAGGGACTAGACTCCTACAATGAGCAGTTCTTC,CAWSGQGLDSYNEQFF
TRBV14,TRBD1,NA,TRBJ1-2,TGTGCCAGCAGCCTAGGGCAGGGGGAAGCTGTTGTCTATGGCTACACCTTC,CASSLGQGEAVVYGYTF
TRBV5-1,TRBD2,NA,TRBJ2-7,TGCGCCAGCAGTTGGACTAGCGGGTTCTCCTACGAGCAGTACTTC,CASSWTSGFSYEQYF
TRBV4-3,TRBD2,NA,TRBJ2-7,TGCGCCAGCAGCCAAGCCTTCCGAGGAAGCGGGAAGTACTTC,CASSQAFRGSGKYF
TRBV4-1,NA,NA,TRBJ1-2,TGCGCCAGCAGCGGCAAGGGGGGAGGGGGTAACTATGGCTACACCTTC,CASSGKGGGGNYGYTF
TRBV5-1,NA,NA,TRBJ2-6,TGCGCCAGCAGCATGACGGGGGCTGGGGCCAACGTCCTGACTTTC,CASSMTGAGANVLTF
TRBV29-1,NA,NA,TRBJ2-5,TGCAGCGTTGTTAGGGGTGAAGAGACCCAGTACTTC,CSVVRGEETQYF
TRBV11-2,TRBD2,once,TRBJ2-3,TGTGCCAGCAGCTTAGCCGGAGGACTAGCTGACACAGATACGCAGTATTTT,CASSLAGGLADTDTQYF
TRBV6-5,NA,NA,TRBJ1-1,TGTGCCAGCAGCTTCCAGGTGTTCACTGAAGCTTTCTTT,CASSFQVFTEAFF
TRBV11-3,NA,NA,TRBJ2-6,TGTGCCAGCAGCTTAAGCTTCTCTGGGGCCAACGTCCTGACTTTC,CASSLSFSGANVLTF
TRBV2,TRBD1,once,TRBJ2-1,TGTGCCAGCAGTCGTCCCGGGACAGGGAAGAGCTCCTACAATGAGCAGTTCTTC,CASSRPGTGKSSYNEQFF
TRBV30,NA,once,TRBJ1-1,TGTGCCTGGAGGGAGGGCCTCAACACTGAAGCTTTCTTT,CAWREGLNTEAFF
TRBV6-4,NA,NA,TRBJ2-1,TGTGCCAGCAGTGTGTTCCCAATATTTTACTACGATTCCTACAATGAGCAGTTCTTC,CASSVFPIFYYDSYNEQFF
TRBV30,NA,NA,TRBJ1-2,TGTGCCTGGAGTGTAGCCTCCATTAACTATGGCTACACCTTC,CAWSVASINYGYTF
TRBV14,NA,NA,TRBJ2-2,TGTGCCAGCAGCCAGAGAAGTCCCCGAACCGGGGAGCTGTTTTTT,CASSQRSPRTGELFF
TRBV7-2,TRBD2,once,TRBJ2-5,TGTGCCAGCAGCTTGACTAGCGGGAGAGGAGGAGAGACCCAGTACTTC,CASSLTSGRGGETQYF
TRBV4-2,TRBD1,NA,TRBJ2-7,TGTGCCAGCAGCCCGGTGGGACAGCCTCTCCTGGGCTACGAGCAGTACTTC,CASSPVGQPLLGYEQYF
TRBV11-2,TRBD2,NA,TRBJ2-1,TGTGCCAGCAGCTACCCACTAGCGGGAGTCCCCGTCTTC,CASSYPLAGVPVF
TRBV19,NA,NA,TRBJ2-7,TGTGCCAGCCGAGGCCGGGTCGAGCAGTACTTC,CASRGRVEQYF
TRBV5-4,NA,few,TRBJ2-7,TGTGCCAGCAGCTTGGGTAGGGGCCAGCAGTACTTC,CASSLGRGQQYF
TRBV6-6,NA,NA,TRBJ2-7,TGTGCCAGCAGTTTCCCCGATAGATGGAGCGAGCAGTACTTC,CASSFPDRWSEQYF
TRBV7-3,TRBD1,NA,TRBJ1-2,TGTGCCAGCAGCGCATATCCGGGACAGGGGGACTATGGCTACACCTTC,CASSAYPGQGDYGYTF
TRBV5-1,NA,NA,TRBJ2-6,TGCGCCAGCAGCTTGACAGGCGCTGGGGCCAACGTCCTGACTTTC,CASSLTGAGANVLTF
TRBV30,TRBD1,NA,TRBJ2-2,TGTGCCTGGAGTGAGGGACAGCTAAGTGCACTGGCGGGGGAGCTGTTTTTT,CAWSEGQLSALAGELFF
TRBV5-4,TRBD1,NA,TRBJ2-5,TGTGCCAGCAGCTTCCGGACAGGGGTAGTTAAGACCCAGTACTTC,CASSFRTGVVKTQYF
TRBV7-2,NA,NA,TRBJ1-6,TGTGCCAGCAACTCATATCCGGATTCACCCCTCCACTTT,CASNSYPDSPLHF
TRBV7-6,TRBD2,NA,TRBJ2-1,TGTGCCAGCAGCTTAGCGCCCATAGGAGCGGGATCTATCAATGAGCAGTTCTTC,CASSLAPIGAGSINEQFF
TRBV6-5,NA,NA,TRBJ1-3,TGTGCCAGCAGTTACGGACATCGAACAGGAAACACCATATATTTT,CASSYGHRTGNTIYF
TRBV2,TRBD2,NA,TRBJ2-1,TGTGCCAGCAGCGGCACGGGACTAGCTTATTCTGAGCAGTTCTTC,CASSGTGLAYSEQFF